This T cell receptor (beta chain) emerged from a study of post-analysis software for immune sequencing data. Regarding the study as a whole: Patients had higher frequencies than controls of a handful of TRBV segments, including TRBV5-6, TRBV5-1 and TRBV20-1. Controls showed significantly higher normalized Chao1 diversity than did multiple sclerosis patients.

In regard to this clonotype: Its antigen is still unknown.

The CDR3 is 15 amino acids. CDR1 is SGHTA, CDR2 FQGNSA, per germline. Carried by the TCR beta cDNA libraries were unique molecular identifiers. TCRdb independently ran MiXCR on the PCR reads; one entry per CDR3 protein. This table holds hundreds of thousands of distinct CDR3 sequences, roughly 30% found once. This chain connects TRBV7-2 to TRBJ2-7; 13 nucleotides match TRBD2. The J call may be wrong; the DNA end is better matched by TRBJ2-5. The receptor was derived from a girl aged 5 to 17 with multiple sclerosis. What was sequenced was blood. CDR3 in amino acids: CASSLQLAGGETQYF. CDR3 nucleotides: TGTGCCAGCAGCTTACAACTAGCGGGAGGGGAGACCCAGTACTTC.